What follows are 26 T cell receptor beta chains derived from one specimen sequenced in a study of graft-versus-host responses after intestinal transplantation. Measured with immunoSEQ multiplex PCR; TCRdb has only the in-frame clones, and not every one. The data show about 39,000 clones, just under 90% seen once. The source was PBMCs, collected just under 270 days after transplant. All receptors derive from a human patient who received an intestinal transplant, so some T cells may come from the graft donor.

The chain employs TRBV6-6 and TRBJ1-1, with 7 positions matching TRBD1. The germline CDR1 and CDR2 sequences are MNHNY and SVGAGI (reference sequence). This CDR3 is 12 amino acids long. V shed 4 bases and J 7 bases; nucleotides not matched to a gene: 3. The CDR3 DNA reads TGTGCCAGCAGTTTTCGACAGGGTGAAGCTTTCTTT. This encodes CASSFRQGEAFF.

This rearrangement joins TRBV19 to TRBJ1-1, with D tentatively TRBD1 (6 bases). The CDR3 length is 14 residues. CDR1 and CDR2 from the germline V gene are LNHDA and SQIVND (reference sequence). V was clipped by 4 bases and J by 1 base, with 10 bases between them. In DNA, the CDR3 is TGTGCCAGTAGTACGCGGACAGCGAACACTGAAGCTTTCTTT. Protein product: CASSTRTANTEAFF.

The chain joins TRBV27 to TRBJ2-2; 9 bases are a match to TRBD2. There are 14 residues in the CDR3. V trimming: 7 bases; J trimming: 5 bases; junction bases outside the gene matches: 5. Germline values: CDR1 MNHEY, CDR2 SMNVEV (reference sequence). CDR3 sequence (DNA): TGTGCCAGCATGGTTAGCGGGGGAACCGGGGAGCTGTTTTTT. It yields the protein CASMVSGGTGELFF.

This chain connects TRBV27 to TRBJ1-5; D not certain. Germline CDR1 reads MNHEY; CDR2 reads SMNVEV (reference sequence). V dropped 3 bases and J dropped 0 bases, with 3 bases sitting between them. CDR3 length: 13 residues. The CDR3 DNA sequence: TGTGCCAGCAGTTTGGATAGCAATCAGCCCCAGCATTTT. This gives the protein CASSLDSNQPQHF.

This chain joins TRBV5-4 and TRBJ1-2; D possibly corresponds to TRBD1 (5 bases). The CDR3 extends over 13 amino acids. In germline, CDR1 is SGHNT, CDR2 YYREEE (reference sequence). V was clipped by 5 bases and J by 4 bases, with 12 bases between them. CDR3 sequence (DNA): TGTGCCAGCAGTGGGACGGACCCCTATGGCTACACCTTC. Translated: CASSGTDPYGYTF. The whole variable domain, remainder taken from reference TRBV5-4 and TRBJ1-2, is ETGVTQSPTHLIKTRGQQVTLRCSSQSGHNTVSWYQQALGQGPQFIFQYYREEENGRGNFPPRFSGLQFPNYSSELNVNALELDDSALYLCASSGTDPYGYTFGSGTRLTVV.

This clone was recorded only once. The chain is built from TRBV27 and TRBJ2-3; 10 bases are shared with TRBD1. This CDR3 region has 16 residues. After removal of 4 bases from V and 3 bases from J, the junction contained 7 bases not matched to a gene. Germline V lookup: CDR1 MNHEY, CDR2 SMNVEV (reference sequence). In DNA form, the CDR3 reads TGTGCCAGCAGTTCGACCGGGACAGGGGTGACAGATACGCAGTATTTT. Translating it yields CASSSTGTGVTDTQYF.

V is TRBV5-8 and J is TRBJ1-5; tentatively, D is TRBD1 (5 bases). CDR1 SGHTS and CDR2 YDEGEE come from the germline V gene. Trimming left V 0 bases short and J 5 bases short, with 9 bases between. The CDR3 consists of 14 residues. CDR3 nucleotide sequence: TGTGCCAGCAGCTTGGCCGACAGCTATCAGCCCCAGCATTTT. Translation: CASSLADSYQPQHF.

CDR3 coding DNA: TGTGCCAGCAGCCAAGTATCCCCCGATAGCAATCAGCCCCAGCATTTT. As protein: CASSQVSPDSNQPQHF. This chain joins TRBV4-2 and TRBJ1-5; D is uncertain. The CDR3 sequence is 16 residues long. V lost 1 base and J 0 bases, leaving 10 bases between the germline ends. CDR1 and CDR2 (germline): LGHNA, YNFKEQ.

This clone was found a few times. V usage is TRBV4-2 and J usage is TRBJ2-2; D is ambiguous. Trimming stripped 0 bases from V and 7 bases from J, with 3 bases between. Germline V lookup: CDR1 LGHNA, CDR2 YNFKEQ. The CDR3 consists of 12 residues. This chain's CDR3 is CASSQDYGELFF. The CDR3 region has the DNA TGTGCCAGCAGCCAAGATTACGGGGAGCTGTTTTTT.

This sequence joins TRBV4-1 and TRBJ2-3; 7 bases are a match to TRBD2. The CDR3 covers 17 residues. Unmatched junction bases numbered 11, after V lost 1 base and J lost 4 bases. From germline, CDR1 is MGHRA and CDR2 YSYEKL. The CDR3 DNA reads TGCGCCAGCAGCCAAGGGCCTACGGGGGGACCGGCAGATACGCAGTATTTT. Translating it yields CASSQGPTGGPADTQYF.

The chain couples TRBV30 to TRBJ2-2; no definite D call. The CDR3 covers 14 residues. Trimming removed 3 bases at V and 0 bases at J, with 8 bases between. Per the germline V gene, CDR1 is GTSNPN and CDR2 is SVGIG (reference sequence). CDR3 sequence reads: CAWRRRTNTGELFF. The CDR3 nucleotides are TGTGCCTGGAGGCGAAGGACGAACACCGGGGAGCTGTTTTTT.

This clone was counted a single time. The chain links TRBV10-2 to TRBJ1-1, with D maybe TRBD1 (5 bases). V was shortened by 8 bases and J by 8 bases, with 18 bases between the two germline ends. The CDR3 has 13 amino acids. Germline lookup yields CDR1 WSHSY and CDR2 SAAADI. The CDR3 here is CASCPEGPLEAFF. In nucleotides, the CDR3 is TGCGCCAGCTGTCCAGAGGGACCGTTAGAAGCTTTCTTT.

The chain recombines TRBV5-6 with TRBJ1-1; D is unclear. The CDR3 is made up of 14 amino acids. Per the germline V gene, CDR1 is SGHDT and CDR2 is YYEEEE. Trimming took off 2 bases at V and 2 bases at J, with 10 bases between the two ends. CDR3 nucleotide sequence: TGTGCCAGCAGCTTAGGTGCAGCTAACACTGAAGCTTTCTTT. It encodes CASSLGAANTEAFF.

The V and J genes are TRBV7-9 and TRBJ2-1; possibly TRBD2 for D (6 bases). Between the trimmed V and J ends, which lost 0 bases and 9 bases, there was a span of 18 bases. Germline V gives CDR1 SEHNR, CDR2 FQNEAQ (reference sequence). The CDR3 has 16 residues. This chain's CDR3 is CASSLALTSMSSEQFF. The CDR3 DNA is TGTGCCAGCAGCTTAGCGCTAACTAGCATGTCAAGTGAGCAGTTCTTC.

The rearrangement uses TRBV19 and TRBJ2-7; 7 nucleotides line up with TRBD1. The CDR3 has 14 residues. Germline V CDR1 and CDR2: LNHDA, SQIVND (reference sequence). V lost 5 bases and J lost 4; bases outside the gene matches: 8. CDR3 bases: TGTGCCAGTAGTCGTACAGGGGTTGAGTACGAGCAGTACTTC. It yields the protein CASSRTGVEYEQYF.

V gene TRBV6-5 combines with J gene TRBJ1-1; D unclear. Germline loops: CDR1 MNHEY, CDR2 SVGAGI. Trimming removed 0 bases from V and 6 bases from J, with 8 bases in between. CDR3 length: 13 residues. The CDR3 here is CASSYSPTSEAFF. CDR3 nucleotide sequence: TGTGCCAGCAGTTACTCGCCCACATCTGAAGCTTTCTTT.

V and J are TRBV10-3 and TRBJ1-2; 9 positions match TRBD1. This CDR3 is 16 amino acids long. V lost 6 bases to trimming and J lost 2 bases; unmatched junction nucleotides: 10. The V gene's germline CDR1 is ENHRY and CDR2 SYGVKD. The CDR3 spells CAISDPGQGGNYGYTF. The CDR3 region has the DNA TGTGCCATCAGCGACCCGGGACAGGGAGGGAACTATGGCTACACCTTC.

In this sample, this clone turned up once. The chain employs TRBV12-2 and TRBJ1-2. TRBV12-2 is a pseudogene locus. CDR3 length: 17 residues. The CDR3 DNA reads TGTGCAAGTCGCTTAGCGACGAGACAAAGTAAGCGCTATGGCTACACCTTC. It codes for CASRLATRQSKRYGYTF.

The chain combines TRBV21-1 with TRBJ2-3; the table names TRBD1, a call not compared with the DNA. TRBV21-1 is a pseudogene. The CDR3 is made up of 12 amino acids. The CDR3 bases are TGTGCCAGGACAGGGCACGATGTTCCGCAGTATTTT. Translated, it gives CARTGHDVPQYF.

V usage is TRBV29-1 and J usage is TRBJ2-7; 7 bases agree with TRBD1. The CDR3 runs 12 residues. The germline V gene has CDR1 SQVTM and CDR2 ANQGSEA. Losses at the gene ends were 6 bases for V and 3 bases for J; bases not matched to a gene: 5. The CDR3 DNA reads TGCAGCGTCGGTCGGGACAGCTACGAGCAGTACTTC. Protein product: CSVGRDSYEQYF.

The V gene is TRBV6-1, the J gene TRBJ1-2, with a possible D match to TRBD1 (5 bases). V lost 5 bases and J 6 bases, leaving 19 bases between the germline ends. Germline lookup yields CDR1 MNHNS and CDR2 SASEGT. CDR3 length: 15 residues. CDR3 nucleotide sequence: TGTGCCAGCAGTACGCCCCTGGGGGGTTCGAATGGCTACACCTTC. Its translation: CASSTPLGGSNGYTF.

The chain uses TRBV7-6 and TRBJ1-1, with D maybe TRBD1 (5 bases). The germline CDR1 and CDR2 sequences are SGHVS and FNYEAQ. This CDR3 contains 15 residues. Trimming left V 5 bases short and J 1 base short, with 14 bases between. Here the CDR3 reads CASSRLGGGNTEAFF. For the CDR3, the DNA is TGTGCCAGCAGCCGGCTCGGTGGGGGGAACACTGAAGCTTTCTTT. The entire variable domain, with the rest obtained from reference TRBV7-6 and TRBJ1-1, is as follows: GAGVSQSPRYKVTKRGQDVALRCDPISGHVSLYWYRQALGQGPEFLTYFNYEAQQDKSGLPNDRFSAERPEGSISTLTIQRTEQRDSAMYRCASSRLGGGNTEAFFGQGTRLTVV.

CDR3 in amino acids: CASSLGQVLDGYTF. The DNA for the CDR3 is TGTGCCAGCAGCTTGGGACAGGTTCTCGATGGCTACACCTTC. The chain carries TRBV5-4 and TRBJ1-2, with D possibly being TRBD1 (6 bases). The CDR3 has 14 amino acids. Germline lookup yields CDR1 SGHNT and CDR2 YYREEE (reference sequence). Deletions cut 0 bases from V and 6 bases from J, with 12 bases between.

This chain connects TRBV10-3 to TRBJ2-3; weak D call: TRBD1 (6 bases). V was clipped by 10 bases and J by 0 bases, with 8 bases between them. Germline V gene lookup returns CDR1 ENHRY and CDR2 SYGVKD. This CDR3 is 12 amino acids long. The CDR3 region is CASQGSTDTQYF. The CDR3, as DNA: TGTGCCAGCCAGGGGAGCACAGATACGCAGTATTTT.

V gene TRBV15 combines with J gene TRBJ1-1, with D hard to call. The CDR3 sequence is 13 residues long. Germline lookup yields CDR1 LNHNV and CDR2 YYDKDF (reference sequence). Deletions cut 2 bases from V and 4 bases from J, with 8 bases between. CDR3 coding DNA: TGTGCCACCAGCAGAAAAGAGGCCACTGAAGCTTTCTTT. This codes for CATSRKEATEAFF.

This chain joins TRBV11-1 and TRBJ1-1; 8 bases map to TRBD1. With 5 bases clipped from V and 8 bases from J, the junction kept 13 bases outside the gene matches. The CDR3 contains 15 residues. Per germline, CDR1 SGHAT and CDR2 FQDESV (reference sequence). The CDR3 DNA follows: TGTGCCAGCAGCCCGAGCGGCAGGGGGCAAGTCGAAGCTTTCTTT. It encodes CASSPSGRGQVEAFF.